Shown below are 16 T cell receptor beta chains from a single sample sequenced in a study of blood T cell repertoires in COVID-19. Assay: immunoSEQ multiplex PCR; the TCRdb copy retains only in-frame clones and omits some. The data hold 150,000 to 200,000 clones, with just under 90% observed a single time. Specimen: peripheral blood. The receptors were gathered from a man between 18 and 35 years old with active or convalescent COVID-19.

This chain connects TRBV19 to TRBJ2-3; 8 bases are a match to TRBD2. CDR1 LNHDA and CDR2 SQIVND come from the germline V gene (reference sequence). There are 15 residues in the CDR3. After removal of 7 bases from V and 3 bases from J, the junction contained 9 bases not matched to a gene. CDR3 sequence: CASNLEGLGTDTQYF. The CDR3 DNA reads as TGTGCCAGTAATCTCGAGGGACTAGGAACAGATACGCAGTATTTT.

This sequence joins TRBV7-6 and TRBJ2-3; 11 bases fit TRBD2. The germline V gene has CDR1 SGHVS and CDR2 FNYEAQ. CDR3 length: 16 residues. Trimming removed 5 bases from V and 2 bases from J; junction bases left unmatched: 6. The CDR3 is CASSHLLAGVTDTQYF. The CDR3 DNA follows: TGTGCCAGCAGCCACCTACTAGCGGGAGTCACAGATACGCAGTATTTT.

This sequence joins TRBV2 and TRBJ2-6; TRBD1 is a possible D gene (6 bases). V lost 6 bases, J lost 4 bases, and 13 bases lay in between. Germline-derived CDR1 and CDR2 are SNHLY and FYNNEI. The CDR3 has 15 residues. CDR3 protein: CASSNSGAGANVLTF. In DNA form, the CDR3 reads TGTGCCAGCAGCAACTCAGGGGCCGGGGCCAACGTCCTGACTTTC.

The chain carries TRBV5-4 and TRBJ1-5; D perhaps matches TRBD1 (6 bases). Germline V CDR1 and CDR2: SGHNT, YYREEE (reference sequence). The CDR3 contains 16 residues. V was pared by 4 bases and J by 5 bases, with 19 bases between. Here the CDR3 reads CASSLGSGGRDQPQHF. CDR3 coding DNA: TGTGCCAGCAGCCTAGGATCGGGGGGCCGGGATCAGCCCCAGCATTTT.

This rearrangement joins TRBV23-1 to TRBJ1-3, with D possibly being TRBD1 (6 bases). TRBV23-1 is labeled an ORF, and its function is uncertain. V lost 0 bases and J 5 bases, leaving 17 bases between the germline ends. The CDR3 consists of 17 residues. This chain's CDR3 is CASSQSVGNRVRNTIYF. The CDR3, as DNA: TGCGCCAGCAGTCAATCAGTTGGGAACAGGGTAAGAAACACCATATATTTT.

V is TRBV11-2 and J is TRBJ1-1; no definite D call. The CDR3 is 12 amino acids. V was cut by 2 bases and J by 3 bases, with 4 bases left in between. Germline V lookup: CDR1 SGHAT, CDR2 FQNNGV. For the CDR3, the DNA is TGTGCCAGCAGCTTACGTTACACTGAAGCTTTCTTT. Residues: CASSLRYTEAFF.

The rearrangement links TRBV15 to TRBJ2-5; TRBD1 agrees at 9 bases. Germline CDR1 is LNHNV and CDR2 is YYDKDF (reference sequence). The CDR3 is made up of 15 amino acids. With V trimmed by 1 base and J by 4 bases, 4 bases remained unmatched. CDR3 sequence: CATSRGGQGAETQYF. In DNA form, the CDR3 reads TGTGCCACCAGCAGAGGGGGACAGGGCGCAGAGACCCAGTACTTC.

The chain links TRBV6-1 to TRBJ2-7; 8 nucleotides match TRBD1. CDR3 length: 17 residues. Germline V gene lookup returns CDR1 MNHNS and CDR2 SASEGT. V trimming: 1 base; J trimming: 0 bases; junction bases outside the gene matches: 8. CDR3 sequence (DNA): TGTGCCAGCAGTGAAGGTGCAGGGGGCTTAAGCTCCTACGAGCAGTACGTC. Protein: CASSEGAGGLSSYEQYV.

The J gene is TRBJ2-7, the V gene TRBV10-3, with D uncertain. V was clipped by 2 bases and J by 0 bases, with 5 bases between them. The germline gives CDR1 ENHRY, CDR2 SYGVKD. The CDR3 consists of 13 residues. DNA of the CDR3: TGTGCCATCAGTGAGGATAGCTCCTACGAGCAGTACGTC. It encodes CAISEDSSYEQYV.

This clone was seen a few times. The chain recombines TRBV7-2 with TRBJ1-5; D ambiguous. Trimming shortened V by 1 base and J by 4 bases, and 5 bases separated the two germline ends. In germline, CDR1 is SGHTA, CDR2 FQGNSA. The CDR3 is 13 residues long. The CDR3 DNA reads as TGTGCCAGCAGCTTAGACGGTAATCAGCCCCAGCATTTT. Its protein is CASSLDGNQPQHF.

The chain recombines TRBV11-2 with TRBJ1-1; D might be TRBD1 (6 bases). The CDR3 is 13 amino acids. The V end lost 8 bases, the J end lost 2 bases, and 12 bases lay between the germline ends. From germline, CDR1 is SGHAT and CDR2 FQNNGV. CDR3 nucleotides: TGTGCCAGCGGTTCCAGGGGAAACACTGAAGCTTTCTTT. It is translated as CASGSRGNTEAFF.

A single count supports this clone. This sequence joins TRBV30 and TRBJ2-7; the match to TRBD2 covers 7 bases. The junction had 5 bases not matched to a gene; V was cut back by 4 bases and J by 2 bases. Germline V gives CDR1 GTSNPN, CDR2 SVGIG (reference sequence). CDR3 length equals 13 residues. CDR3 coding DNA: TGTGCCTGGACGGCTAGCGGTCCCTACGAGCAGTACTTC. Its protein product is CAWTASGPYEQYF.

This clone came up once. CDR3 sequence reads: CASSWSSYNEQFF. The DNA for the CDR3 is TGTGCCAGTAGTTGGAGCTCCTACAATGAGCAGTTCTTC. This chain links TRBV19 with TRBJ2-1; D unclear. The V end was cut by 5 bases, the J end by 0 bases, with 5 bases between. CDR1 and CDR2 from the germline V gene are LNHDA and SQIVND (reference sequence). CDR3 length equals 13 residues.

The chain couples TRBV2 to TRBJ2-1, with 9 bases lining up with TRBD1. Germline V gene data show CDR1 as SNHLY and CDR2 as FYNNEI. Germline trimming cut 4 bases from V and 7 bases from J; bases unmatched to any gene: 8. The CDR3 is 15 residues long. CDR3 coding DNA: TGTGCCAGCAGTGTAGAACAGGGGGCGAGGAATGAGCAGTTCTTC. Translation gives CASSVEQGARNEQFF.

V gene TRBV7-9 combines with J gene TRBJ2-5; D gene ambiguous. V lost 5 bases to trimming and J lost 0 bases, with 4 bases between them. Germline-derived CDR1 and CDR2 are SEHNR and FQNEAQ (reference sequence). This CDR3 contains 12 residues. The CDR3 bases are TGTGCCAGCAGCCCTTACCAAGAGACCCAGTACTTC. Amino acids: CASSPYQETQYF.

This clone was detected only once. The chain joins TRBV9 to TRBJ1-1, with 9 bases lining up with TRBD1. The CDR3 runs to 16 residues. V gave up 2 bases and J gave up 3 bases; unmatched junction bases: 8. Germline assignment: CDR1 SGDLS and CDR2 YYNGEE. The CDR3 region has the DNA TGTGCCAGCAGCGTCCGGCCAACAGGGGGCGACACTGAAGCTTTCTTT. This sequence encodes CASSVRPTGGDTEAFF.